Listed below are T cell receptor beta chains from one sample, sequenced in a study of blood T cell repertoires in COVID-19. TCRdb's copy holds only in-frame clones and misses some; the assay was immunoSEQ multiplex PCR. Here the sample spans roughly 260,000 clones, around nine tenths being singletons. Specimen: peripheral blood. The receptors stem from a man aged 35 to 55 who had recovered from COVID-19. Both conserved end residues are part of each CDR3. D genes are given only for firm matches. The size entry is marked missing in some rows and otherwise reads once, few, many or a size class.

J: TRBJ2-2; V: TRBV3-1/TRBV3-2; D: TRBD1; size: -; DNA: TGTGCCAGCAGCCAGCGGGGACAGGGGGCGATCGGGGAGCTGTTTTTT; CDR3: CASSQRGQGAIGELFF
J: TRBJ2-5; V: TRBV19; D: TRBD2; size: -; DNA: TGTGCCAGCCGCCGACTAGCGGGGACCCAAGAGACCCAGTACTTC; CDR3: CASRRLAGTQETQYF
J: TRBJ1-4; V: TRBV7-8; D: -; size: -; DNA: TGTGCCAGCAGCTTAGGGCGGGCAGTTAATGAAAAACTGTTTTTT; CDR3: CASSLGRAVNEKLFF
J: TRBJ1-1; V: TRBV6-6; D: -; size: -; DNA: TGTGCCAGCAGTCGGGACACAAAAGCTTTCTTT; CDR3: CASSRDTKAFF
J: TRBJ2-7; V: TRBV5-1; D: -; size: -; DNA: TGCGCCAGCAGTTTTGCCGTGGGGAGTTCCTACGAGCAGTACTTC; CDR3: CASSFAVGSSYEQYF
J: TRBJ2-7; V: TRBV27; D: -; size: -; DNA: TGTGCCAGCAGTGATACAGGGTTTGACGAGCAGTACTTC; CDR3: CASSDTGFDEQYF
J: TRBJ2-5; V: TRBV5-1; D: TRBD2; size: -; DNA: TGCGCCAGCAGCCCGGGACTAGCGGGAGTGGGAGAGACCCAGTACTTC; CDR3: CASSPGLAGVGETQYF
J: TRBJ2-7; V: TRBV9; D: -; size: few; DNA: TGTGCCAGCAGCGCCCTCTACGAGCAGTACTTC; CDR3: CASSALYEQYF
J: TRBJ1-1; V: TRBV12-5; D: -; size: -; DNA: TGTGCTAGTGGCCTTTCGGCTCAGGGGAACACTGAAGCTTTCTTT; CDR3: CASGLSAQGNTEAFF
J: TRBJ2-3; V: TRBV7-8; D: TRBD2; size: -; DNA: TGTGCCAGCAGCCCCCCTTGGGGGGGAGAGAGAGATACGCAGTATTTT; CDR3: CASSPPWGGERDTQYF
J: TRBJ2-1; V: TRBV5-1; D: TRBD2; size: -; DNA: TGCGCCAGCAGCCCTAGCGGGAGGCTAACCTACAATGAGCAGTTCTTC; CDR3: CASSPSGRLTYNEQFF
J: TRBJ2-2; V: TRBV27; D: TRBD1; size: -; DNA: TGTGCCAGACGGACAGGGAGCACCGGGGAGCTGTTTTTT; CDR3: CARRTGSTGELFF
J: TRBJ1-3; V: TRBV10-1; D: TRBD1; size: -; DNA: TGCGCCAGCAGTGAGGTCGGGACAGGAGGGGACACCATATATTTT; CDR3: CASSEVGTGGDTIYF
J: TRBJ1-5; V: TRBV7-9; D: TRBD1; size: -; DNA: TGTGCCAGCAGCTTGGGGACAGGGGACCTTAGCAATCAGCCCCAGCATTTT; CDR3: CASSLGTGDLSNQPQHF
J: TRBJ2-7; V: TRBV7-8; D: TRBD1; size: -; DNA: TGTGCCAGCAGCCGGGACAGTCTAGCCTACGAGCAGTACTTC; CDR3: CASSRDSLAYEQYF
J: TRBJ2-1; V: TRBV4-3; D: -; size: -; DNA: TGCGCCAGCAGCCACCTTGTGAGGGCTCCGTGGAATGAGCAGTTCTTC; CDR3: CASSHLVRAPWNEQFF
J: TRBJ2-2; V: TRBV7-6; D: TRBD2; size: -; DNA: TGTGCCAGCAGGCTTGGGTCAGGGACTAGCGGGAGATGGACCGGGGAGCTGTTTTTT; CDR3: CASRLGSGTSGRWTGELFF
J: TRBJ2-1; V: TRBV3-1/TRBV3-2; D: TRBD2; size: -; DNA: TGTGCCAGCAGCCCCGGGACTAGCGGGTACAATGAGCAGTTCTTC; CDR3: CASSPGTSGYNEQFF